Following are 3 T cell receptor beta chains from one sample sequenced in a study of CD8+ T cells in alopecia areata. TCR sequencing used cDNA made by reverse transcription of extracted RNA. Method: immunoSEQ multiplex PCR; TCRdb's copy keeps in-frame clones and lacks some. This table holds 75,000 to 100,000 clones, 41% found once. The sample consisted of CD4+ T cells sorted from blood. Receptor source: a human donor with alopecia areata.

V usage is TRBV30 and J usage is TRBJ1-1; tentative D call: TRBD1 (5 bases). This CDR3 contains 14 residues. V was clipped by 3 bases and J by 3 bases, with 14 bases between them. CDR1 is GTSNPN, CDR2 SVGIG, per germline (reference sequence). The CDR3 region is CAWSPPGEDTEAFF. The CDR3 DNA sequence: TGTGCCTGGAGCCCCCCGGGGGAAGACACTGAAGCTTTCTTT. Looking up the rest from reference TRBV30 and TRBJ1-1 gives the full variable domain: SQTIHQWPATLVQPVGSPLSLECTVEGTSNPNLYWYRQAAGRGLQLLFYSVGIGQISSEVPQNLSASRPQDRQFILSSKKLLLSDSGFYLCAWSPPGEDTEAFFGQGTRLTVV.

This sequence joins TRBV29-1 and TRBJ2-3; D is perhaps TRBD2 (7 bases). Trimming shortened V by 4 bases and J by 0 bases, and 11 bases separated the two germline ends. Germline loops: CDR1 SQVTM, CDR2 ANQGSEA. The CDR3 sequence is 14 residues long. CDR3 in DNA: TGCAGCGTTGTCGGGGGGCGAAGCACAGATACGCAGTATTTT. Its protein product is CSVVGGRSTDTQYF.

The V call is TRBV30, the J call TRBJ1-3; possible D gene TRBD1, 5 bases. Germline assignment: CDR1 GTSNPN and CDR2 SVGIG (reference sequence). This CDR3 region has 14 residues. V lost 7 bases and J 4 bases, leaving 17 bases between the germline ends. As DNA, the CDR3 is TGTGCCTATCGTCGGGTCGGGGGAGGAAACACCATATATTTT. The encoded protein is CAYRRVGGGNTIYF. The full variable domain, completed using reference TRBV30 and TRBJ1-3, is SQTIHQWPATLVQPVGSPLSLECTVEGTSNPNLYWYRQAAGRGLQLLFYSVGIGQISSEVPQNLSASRPQDRQFILSSKKLLLSDSGFYLCAYRRVGGGNTIYFGEGSWLTVV.